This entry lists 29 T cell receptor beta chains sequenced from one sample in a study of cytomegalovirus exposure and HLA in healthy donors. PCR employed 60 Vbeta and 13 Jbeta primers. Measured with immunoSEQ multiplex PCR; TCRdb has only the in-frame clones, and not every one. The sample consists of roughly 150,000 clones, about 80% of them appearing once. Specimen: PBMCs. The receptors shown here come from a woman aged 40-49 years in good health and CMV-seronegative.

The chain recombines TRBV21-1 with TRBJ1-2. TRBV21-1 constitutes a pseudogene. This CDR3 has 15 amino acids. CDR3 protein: CASSKAREGTYGYTF. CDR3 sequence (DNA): TGTGCCAGCAGCAAAGCGCGGGAGGGAACCTATGGCTACACCTTC.

The CDR3 loop reads CASSPDRINNEQFF. CDR3 coding DNA: TGTGCCAGCAGCCCGGACAGAATAAACAATGAGCAGTTCTTC. The chain has TRBV11-1 and TRBJ2-1; D is possibly TRBD1 (6 bases). The CDR3 runs 14 residues. Trimming stripped 5 bases from V and 5 bases from J, with 13 bases between. CDR1 is SGHAT and CDR2 is FQDESV in the germline V gene (reference sequence).

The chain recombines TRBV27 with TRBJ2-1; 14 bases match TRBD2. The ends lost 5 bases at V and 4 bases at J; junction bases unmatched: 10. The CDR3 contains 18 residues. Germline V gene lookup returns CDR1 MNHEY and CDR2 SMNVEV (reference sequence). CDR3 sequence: CASSILGLAGGRYNEQFF. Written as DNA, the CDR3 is TGTGCCAGCAGTATCTTAGGACTAGCGGGAGGCCGGTACAATGAGCAGTTCTTC.

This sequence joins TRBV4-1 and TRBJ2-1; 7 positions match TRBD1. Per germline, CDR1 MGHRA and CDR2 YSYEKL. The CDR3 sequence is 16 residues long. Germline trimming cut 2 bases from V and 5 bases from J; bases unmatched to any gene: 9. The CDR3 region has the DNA TGCGCCAGCAGCCAAAACAGGGGACCTGCTAACAATGAGCAGTTCTTC. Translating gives CASSQNRGPANNEQFF.

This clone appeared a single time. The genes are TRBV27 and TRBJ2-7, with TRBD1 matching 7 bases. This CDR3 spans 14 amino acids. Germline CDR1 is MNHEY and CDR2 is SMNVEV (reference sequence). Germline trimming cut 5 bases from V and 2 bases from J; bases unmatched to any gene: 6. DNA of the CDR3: TGTGCCAGCAGTCCCCGGGACAGAGCCTACGAGCAGTACTTC. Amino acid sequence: CASSPRDRAYEQYF.

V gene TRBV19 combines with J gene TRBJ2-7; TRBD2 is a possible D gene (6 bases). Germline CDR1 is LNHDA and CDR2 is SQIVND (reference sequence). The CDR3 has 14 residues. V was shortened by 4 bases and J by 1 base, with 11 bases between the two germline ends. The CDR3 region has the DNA TGTGCCAGTAGTACAAGGGACTTATCCTACGAGCAGTACTTC. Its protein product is CASSTRDLSYEQYF. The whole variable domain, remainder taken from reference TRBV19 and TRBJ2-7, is DGGITQSPKYLFRKEGQNVTLSCEQNLNHDAMYWYRQDPGQGLRLIYYSQIVNDFQKGDIAEGYSVSREKKESFPLTVTSAQKNPTAFYLCASSTRDLSYEQYFGPGTRLTVT.

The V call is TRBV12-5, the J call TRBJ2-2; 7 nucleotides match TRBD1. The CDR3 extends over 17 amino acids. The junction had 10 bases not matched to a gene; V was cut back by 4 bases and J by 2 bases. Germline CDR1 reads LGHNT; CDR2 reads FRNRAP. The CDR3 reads CASGSNRQGLNTGELFF. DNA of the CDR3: TGTGCTAGTGGTTCTAATCGACAGGGCCTTAACACCGGGGAGCTGTTTTTT.

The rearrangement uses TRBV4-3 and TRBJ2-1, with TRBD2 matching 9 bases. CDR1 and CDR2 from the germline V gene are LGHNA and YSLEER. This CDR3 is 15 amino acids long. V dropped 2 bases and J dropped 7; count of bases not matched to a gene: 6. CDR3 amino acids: CASSQSLAGLNEQFF. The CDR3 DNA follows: TGCGCCAGCAGCCAATCTCTAGCGGGGTTGAATGAGCAGTTCTTC.

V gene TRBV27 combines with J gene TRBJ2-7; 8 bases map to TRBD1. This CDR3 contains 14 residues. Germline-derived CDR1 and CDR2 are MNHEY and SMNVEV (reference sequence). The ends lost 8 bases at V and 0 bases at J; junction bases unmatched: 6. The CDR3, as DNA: TGTGCCAGCCTCAGGGACAGGAGCTCCTACGAGCAGTACTTC. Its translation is CASLRDRSSYEQYF.

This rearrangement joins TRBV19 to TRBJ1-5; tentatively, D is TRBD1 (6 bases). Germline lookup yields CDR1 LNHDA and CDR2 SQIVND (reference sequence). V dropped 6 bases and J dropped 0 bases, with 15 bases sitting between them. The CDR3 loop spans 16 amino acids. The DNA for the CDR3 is TGTGCCAGTAGGAGACAGGAAGGATATAGCAATCAGCCCCAGCATTTT. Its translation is CASRRQEGYSNQPQHF. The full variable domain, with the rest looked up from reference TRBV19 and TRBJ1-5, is DGGITQSPKYLFRKEGQNVTLSCEQNLNHDAMYWYRQDPGQGLRLIYYSQIVNDFQKGDIAEGYSVSREKKESFPLTVTSAQKNPTAFYLCASRRQEGYSNQPQHFGDGTRLSIL.

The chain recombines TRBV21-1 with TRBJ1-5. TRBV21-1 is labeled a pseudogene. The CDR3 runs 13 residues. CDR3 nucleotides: TGTGCCACCGTCAGGCGGGGGAATCAGCCCCAGCATTTT. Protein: CATVRRGNQPQHF.

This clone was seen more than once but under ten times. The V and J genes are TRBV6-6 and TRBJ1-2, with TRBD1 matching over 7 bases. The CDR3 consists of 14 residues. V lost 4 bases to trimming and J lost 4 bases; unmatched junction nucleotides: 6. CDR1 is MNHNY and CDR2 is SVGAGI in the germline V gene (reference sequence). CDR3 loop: CASSSTGTPYGYTF. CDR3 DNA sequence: TGTGCCAGCAGTTCGACAGGGACCCCCTATGGCTACACCTTC.

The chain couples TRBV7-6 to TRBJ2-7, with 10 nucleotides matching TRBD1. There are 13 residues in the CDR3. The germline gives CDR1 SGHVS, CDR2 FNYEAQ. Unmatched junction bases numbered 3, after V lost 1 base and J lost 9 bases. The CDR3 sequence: CASSLGTGGPQYF. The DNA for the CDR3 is TGTGCCAGCAGCTTAGGGACAGGGGGACCGCAGTACTTC.

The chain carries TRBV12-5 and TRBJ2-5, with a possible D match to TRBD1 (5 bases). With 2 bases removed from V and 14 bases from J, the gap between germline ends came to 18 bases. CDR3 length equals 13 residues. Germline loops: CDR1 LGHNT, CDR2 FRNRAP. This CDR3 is CASGLRATGLIYF. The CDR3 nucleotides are TGTGCTAGTGGTTTGAGAGCCACAGGCCTCATTTACTTC.

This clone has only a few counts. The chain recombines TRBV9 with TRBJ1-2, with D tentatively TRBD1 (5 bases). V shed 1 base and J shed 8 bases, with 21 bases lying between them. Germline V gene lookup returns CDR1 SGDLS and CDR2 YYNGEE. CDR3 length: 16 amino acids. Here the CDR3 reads CASSVRTGGSSRGYTF. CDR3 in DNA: TGTGCCAGCAGCGTAAGAACAGGTGGATCGAGCCGGGGCTACACCTTC.

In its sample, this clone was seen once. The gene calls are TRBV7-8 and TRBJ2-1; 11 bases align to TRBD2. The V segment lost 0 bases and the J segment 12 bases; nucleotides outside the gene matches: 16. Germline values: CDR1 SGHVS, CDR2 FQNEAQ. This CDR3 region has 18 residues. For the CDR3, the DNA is TGTGCCAGCAGCTTAGCCGTAGCGGGAGGGCCGCTAACCGAGGTGCAGTTCTTC. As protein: CASSLAVAGGPLTEVQFF.

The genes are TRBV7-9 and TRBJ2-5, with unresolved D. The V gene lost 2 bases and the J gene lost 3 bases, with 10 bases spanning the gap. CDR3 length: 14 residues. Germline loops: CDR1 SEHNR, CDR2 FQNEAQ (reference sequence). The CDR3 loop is CASSLSHAEETQYF. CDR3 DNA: TGTGCCAGCAGCTTAAGCCATGCTGAAGAGACCCAGTACTTC.

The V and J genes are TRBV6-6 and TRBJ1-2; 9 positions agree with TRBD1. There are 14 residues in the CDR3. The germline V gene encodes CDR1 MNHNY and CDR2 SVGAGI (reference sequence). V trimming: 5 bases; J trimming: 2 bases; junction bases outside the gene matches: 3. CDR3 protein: CASSAGTGNYGYTF. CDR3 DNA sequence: TGTGCCAGCAGTGCCGGGACAGGGAACTATGGCTACACCTTC.

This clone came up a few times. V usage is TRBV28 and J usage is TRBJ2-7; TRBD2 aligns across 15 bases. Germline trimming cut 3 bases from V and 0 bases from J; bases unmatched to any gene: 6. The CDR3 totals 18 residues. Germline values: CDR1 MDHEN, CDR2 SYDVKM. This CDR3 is CASSFPGLAGGGSYEQYF. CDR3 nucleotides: TGTGCCAGCAGTTTTCCTGGACTAGCGGGAGGGGGCTCCTACGAGCAGTACTTC. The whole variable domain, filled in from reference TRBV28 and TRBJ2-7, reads DVKVTQSSRYLVKRTGEKVFLECVQDMDHENMFWYRQDPGLGLRLIYFSYDVKMKEKGDIPEGYSVSREKKERFSLILESASTNQTSMYLCASSFPGLAGGGSYEQYFGPGTRLTVT.

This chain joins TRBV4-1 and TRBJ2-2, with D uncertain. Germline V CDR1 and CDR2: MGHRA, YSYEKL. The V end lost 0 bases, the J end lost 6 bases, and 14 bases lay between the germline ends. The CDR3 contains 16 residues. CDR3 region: CASSQDSWSSSGELFF. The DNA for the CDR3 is TGCGCCAGCAGCCAAGATTCCTGGAGTAGTTCCGGGGAGCTGTTTTTT.

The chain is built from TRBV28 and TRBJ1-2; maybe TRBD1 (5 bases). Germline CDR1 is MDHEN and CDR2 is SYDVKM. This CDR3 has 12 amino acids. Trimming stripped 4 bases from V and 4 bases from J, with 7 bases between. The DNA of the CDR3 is TGTGCCAGCAGTTCTACAGGCTATGGCTACACCTTC. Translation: CASSSTGYGYTF.

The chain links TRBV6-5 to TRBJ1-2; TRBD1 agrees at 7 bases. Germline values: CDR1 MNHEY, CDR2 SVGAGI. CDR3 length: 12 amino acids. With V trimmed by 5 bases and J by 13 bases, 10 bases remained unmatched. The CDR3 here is CASSKGEGAATF. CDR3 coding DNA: TGTGCCAGCAGTAAGGGAGAGGGGGCCGCCACCTTC.

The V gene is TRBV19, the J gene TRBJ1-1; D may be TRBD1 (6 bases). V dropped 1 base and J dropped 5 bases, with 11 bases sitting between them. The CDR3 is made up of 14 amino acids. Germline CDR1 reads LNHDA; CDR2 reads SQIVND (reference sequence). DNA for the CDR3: TGTGCCAGTAGTATAGGGGGGCTTGGGACTGAAGCTTTCTTT. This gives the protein CASSIGGLGTEAFF.

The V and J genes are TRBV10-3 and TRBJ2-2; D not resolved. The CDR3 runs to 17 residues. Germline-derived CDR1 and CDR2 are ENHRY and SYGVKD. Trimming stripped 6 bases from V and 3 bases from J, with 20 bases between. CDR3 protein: CAISLDPDKKDTGELFF. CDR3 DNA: TGTGCCATCAGCCTAGACCCAGATAAGAAGGACACCGGGGAGCTGTTTTTT.

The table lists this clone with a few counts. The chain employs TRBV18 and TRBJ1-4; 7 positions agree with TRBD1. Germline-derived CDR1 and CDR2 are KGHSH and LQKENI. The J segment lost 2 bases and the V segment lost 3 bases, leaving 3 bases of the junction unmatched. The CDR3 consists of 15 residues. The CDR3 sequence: CASSPGQQTNEKLFF. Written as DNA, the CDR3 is TGTGCCAGCTCACCGGGACAGCAGACTAATGAAAAACTGTTTTTT.

The CDR3 DNA follows: TGTGCCAGCAGGGGAGGGGGGTCTGGAAACACCATATATTTT. It encodes CASRGGGSGNTIYF. The chain couples TRBV28 to TRBJ1-3; D perhaps matches TRBD1 (6 bases). Trimming took off 6 bases at V and 1 base at J, with 10 bases between the two ends. This CDR3 spans 14 amino acids. Germline CDR1 reads MDHEN; CDR2 reads SYDVKM.

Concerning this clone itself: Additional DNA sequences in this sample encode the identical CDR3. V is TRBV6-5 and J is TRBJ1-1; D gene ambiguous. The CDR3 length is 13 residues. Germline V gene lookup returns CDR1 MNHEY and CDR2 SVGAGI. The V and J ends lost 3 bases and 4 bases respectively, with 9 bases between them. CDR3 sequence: CASSYGVGTEAFF. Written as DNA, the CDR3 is TGTGCCAGCAGTTATGGAGTCGGCACTGAAGCTTTCTTT.

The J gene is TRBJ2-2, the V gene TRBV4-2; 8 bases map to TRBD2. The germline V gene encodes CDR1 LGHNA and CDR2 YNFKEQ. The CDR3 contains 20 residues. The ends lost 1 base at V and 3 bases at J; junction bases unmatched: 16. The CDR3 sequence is CASSQVLLSGGPGDTGELFF. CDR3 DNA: TGTGCCAGCAGCCAAGTTTTGTTGTCGGGAGGGCCAGGGGACACCGGGGAGCTGTTTTTT.

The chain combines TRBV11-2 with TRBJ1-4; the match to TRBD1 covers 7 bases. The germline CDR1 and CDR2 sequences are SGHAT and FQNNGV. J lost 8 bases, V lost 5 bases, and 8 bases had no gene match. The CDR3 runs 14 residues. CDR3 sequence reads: CASSRDRVGEKLFF. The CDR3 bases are TGTGCCAGCAGCCGCGACAGGGTCGGAGAAAAACTGTTTTTT.